The present TCR beta chain was sequenced within a study of glioma-infiltrating T cells. Broader study findings: Above-expected tissue-blood divergence occurred in all gliomas, most in low-grade ones. CDR3 overlap between tissue and blood was very small.

Losses at the gene ends were 4 bases for V and 4 bases for J; bases not matched to a gene: 10. In germline, CDR1 is MNHNS, CDR2 SASEGT. CDR3 length equals 15 residues. TCR alpha and beta CDR3 regions were amplified from RNA using iRepertoire nested multiplex PCR. Tissue mRNA or PBMC total RNA, roughly 100-400 ng, went into one-step reverse transcription and amplification. TCRdb analysed the multiplex PCR reads with MiXCR anew, one entry per CDR3 protein. The sample contains around 190,000 distinct CDR3 sequences, around 32% of which appear only once. This clonotype was counted at least ten times. Its specificity is unknown.

Sequencing was performed on glioma tissue, nonneoplastic brain tissue, or PBMCs (not recorded which). The sequence was obtained from a human donor with low-grade glioma or glioblastoma, undergoing nonglioma brain surgery, or in good health (not recorded which). The V gene is TRBV6-1, the J gene TRBJ2-7; 7 positions agree with TRBD1. The CDR3 is CASSVRDSRSYEQYF. In DNA form, the CDR3 reads TGTGCCAGCAGTGTCCGGGACAGCCGTAGTTACGAGCAGTACTTC.